The rows below give T cell receptor beta chains drawn from one sample of a study of blood T cell repertoires in COVID-19. The repertoire was sequenced with immunoSEQ multiplex PCR; TCRdb's copy has only in-frame clones and lacks some. Of over 300,000 clones listed, roughly 88% are singletons. The specimen was PBMCs or T cells enriched from blood (not recorded which). Receptors originate from a woman aged 25 to 39 with acute COVID-19. CDR3s include the opening cysteine and the closing phenylalanine or tryptophan. A D gene is named only where the DNA matches it firmly. Expanded clones get a size class; other rows say once, few or many, or leave the size out.

>TRBV7-2|once|TRBJ1-1|-
CASSLGATEAFF
TGTGCCAGCAGCTTAGGTGCGACTGAAGCTTTCTTT
>TRBV30|-|TRBJ1-6|TRBD1
CAWSVLTGGLALHF
TGTGCCTGGAGTGTACTGACAGGGGGTCTAGCCCTCCACTTT
>TRBV7-2|-|TRBJ2-7|TRBD2
CASSLARLAGSYEQYF
TGTGCCAGCAGCTTAGCCAGACTAGCGGGGTCTTACGAGCAGTACTTC
>TRBV28|-|TRBJ1-1|TRBD1
CASSLDRVNTEAFF
TGTGCCAGCAGTTTGGACAGGGTGAACACTGAAGCTTTCTTT
>TRBV25-1|-|TRBJ2-1|TRBD1
CASSEGTLGQGWNEQFF
TGTGCCAGCAGTGAAGGGACCTTGGGACAGGGGTGGAATGAGCAGTTCTTC
>TRBV7-3|-|TRBJ2-5|TRBD1
CASSLGQGIQETQYF
TGTGCCAGCAGCTTAGGACAGGGGATACAAGAGACCCAGTACTTC
>TRBV29-1|once|TRBJ1-1|-
CSVGGSTEAFF
TGCAGCGTAGGGGGTAGCACTGAAGCTTTCTTT
>TRBV5-1|-|TRBJ2-2|-
CASTTSSGATNTGELFF
TGCGCCAGCACGACCTCAAGTGGGGCAACGAACACCGGGGAGCTGTTTTTT
>TRBV7-9|-|TRBJ1-2|-
CASSSPRGHPTNTF
TGTGCCAGCAGCTCCCCCAGGGGCCACCCTACCAACACCTTC
>TRBV7-8|-|TRBJ1-2|TRBD1
CASSQGTDSYGYTF
TGTGCCAGCAGCCAAGGGACAGACAGCTATGGCTACACCTTC
>TRBV3-1/TRBV3-2|-|TRBJ2-2|TRBD2
CASSHRLAGVSGELFF
TGTGCCAGCAGCCATCGACTAGCGGGGGTTTCCGGGGAGCTGTTTTTT
>TRBV4-1|-|TRBJ1-5|-
CASSPLVGQPQHF
TGCGCCAGCAGCCCCCTCGTCGGGCAGCCCCAGCATTTT
>TRBV30|-|TRBJ2-1|TRBD2
CAWSVTDSGGEQFF
TGTGCCTGGAGTGTAACGGACAGCGGGGGTGAGCAGTTCTTC
>TRBV6-5|-|TRBJ1-2|-
CASRPGDSYGYTF
TGTGCCAGCAGACCAGGGGATAGCTATGGCTACACCTTC
>TRBV6-1|-|TRBJ1-2|-
CASSEAWTRYGYTF
TGTGCCAGCAGTGAAGCCTGGACACGCTATGGCTACACCTTC